Each of the 20 T cell receptor beta chains below was sequenced from the same sample in a study of shared clonotypes between healthy human individuals. This table comes from immunoSEQ multiplex PCR, and its TCRdb copy is limited to in-frame clones, with some not included. The data show 800,000 to 1,200,000 clones, 75% to 80% seen once. The sequenced sample consisted of memory CD4+ T cells from PBMCs. Subset here: CD45RA-negative fraction. These TCRs come from a man aged 18-30 years in good health. Some clones in this sample may be carry-over from other donors' samples.

This clone came up once. The rearrangement uses TRBV9 and TRBJ2-3; D may be TRBD1 or TRBD2 (6 bases each). CDR3 length equals 13 residues. Germline CDR1 reads SGDLS; CDR2 reads YYNGEE. V lost 4 bases, J lost 9 bases, and 15 bases lay in between. The CDR3 DNA reads as TGTGCCAGCAGCCTGGAGGGGGTTGGGACGCAGTATTTT. This gives the protein CASSLEGVGTQYF.

The chain joins TRBV19 to TRBJ1-2; 7 nucleotides match TRBD1. V was pared by 3 bases and J by 4 bases, with 2 bases of the junction left unmatched. CDR1 LNHDA and CDR2 SQIVND come from the germline V gene (reference sequence). There are 13 residues in the CDR3. CDR3 region: CASSIDRAYGYTF. DNA of the CDR3: TGTGCCAGTAGTATTGACAGGGCCTATGGCTACACCTTC.

This clone was picked up one time. The chain has TRBV9 and TRBJ2-1, with D possibly TRBD1 on 6 matching bases. CDR1 SGDLS and CDR2 YYNGEE come from the germline V gene. This CDR3 is built from 16 residues. Trimming took 3 bases from V and 8 from J, leaving 21 bases between them. CDR3 sequence reads: CASSADRSGDLHEQFF. The CDR3 DNA follows: TGTGCCAGCAGCGCGGACAGATCCGGTGATTTGCATGAGCAGTTCTTC.

The chain recombines TRBV19 with TRBJ2-4, with 8 bases fitting TRBD2. The V gene's germline CDR1 is LNHDA and CDR2 SQIVND (reference sequence). This CDR3 comprises 16 residues. J was trimmed by 6 bases and V by 5 bases; bases with no gene match: 12. The CDR3, as DNA: TGTGCCAGTAGTCCTCAGCGGGGGCGCCCGGTAAACATTCAGTACTTC. It encodes CASSPQRGRPVNIQYF.

J is TRBJ2-6 and V is TRBV6-4; unclear D gene. V lost 2 bases and J lost 4, with 9 bases in between. Germline V CDR1 and CDR2: MRHNA, SNTAGT. The CDR3 spans 15 residues. The DNA for the CDR3 is TGTGCCAGCAGTGACCGAGCCTACGGGGCCAACGTCCTGACTTTC. Translated: CASSDRAYGANVLTF.

This chain connects TRBV11-2 to TRBJ1-2; D uncertain. The V gene lost 7 bases and the J gene lost 9 bases, with 15 bases spanning the gap. The length of the CDR3 is 12 residues. CDR1 and CDR2 (germline): SGHAT, FQNNGV. In DNA form, the CDR3 reads TGTGCCAGCAAGGACTTGGGTATTAGCTACACCTTC. This encodes CASKDLGISYTF. Combining the CDR3 with reference TRBV11-2 and TRBJ1-2 gives the whole variable domain EAGVAQSPRYKIIEKRQSVAFWCNPISGHATLYWYQQILGQGPKLLIQFQNNGVVDDSQLPKDRFSAERLKGVDSTLKIQPAKLEDSAVYLCASKDLGISYTFGSGTRLTVV.

V usage is TRBV30 and J usage is TRBJ2-5; TRBD1 is a possible D gene (5 bases). The germline V gene has CDR1 GTSNPN and CDR2 SVGIG (reference sequence). The ends were cut back, 5 bases at V and 5 bases at J, with 12 bases in the middle. CDR3 length: 12 amino acids. DNA for the CDR3: TGTGCCTGGGCCGAAGGGGCCGAGACCCAGTACTTC. Translating it yields CAWAEGAETQYF.

The chain links TRBV13 to TRBJ1-2; no definite D call. The CDR3 extends over 13 amino acids. CDR1 and CDR2 (germline): PRHDT, FYEKMQ (reference sequence). Trimming shortened V by 0 bases and J by 1 base, and 3 bases separated the two germline ends. CDR3 region: CASSLGNNYGYTF. In DNA, the CDR3 is TGTGCCAGCAGCTTAGGGAATAACTATGGCTACACCTTC. The full variable domain, in which reference TRBV13 and TRBJ1-2 provide the parts outside the CDR3, is AAGVIQSPRHLIKEKRETATLKCYPIPRHDTVYWYQQGPGQDPQFLISFYEKMQSDKGSIPDRFSAQQFSDYHSELNMSSLELGDSALYFCASSLGNNYGYTFGSGTRLTVV.

This clone occurred once. V gene TRBV28 combines with J gene TRBJ1-5, with D perhaps matching TRBD1 (5 bases). The CDR3 contains 14 residues. Per the germline V gene, CDR1 is MDHEN and CDR2 is SYDVKM. Trimming left V 11 bases short and J 5 bases short, with 19 bases between. The CDR3 loop reads CAGGLGTPYQPQHF. CDR3 DNA: TGTGCCGGCGGTCTCGGGACCCCGTATCAGCCCCAGCATTTT.

The chain carries TRBV5-6 and TRBJ2-7, with D maybe TRBD1 (6 bases). Between the trimmed V and J ends, which lost 1 base and 2 bases, there was a span of 16 bases. Germline CDR1 and CDR2: SGHDT and YYEEEE. This CDR3 is 16 amino acids long. This chain's CDR3 is CASSLKSGVFTYEQYF. The CDR3 DNA sequence: TGTGCCAGCAGCTTGAAGTCAGGGGTTTTCACCTACGAGCAGTACTTC.

The rearrangement joins TRBV5-1 to TRBJ1-2; 12 nucleotides align to TRBD1. The CDR3 consists of 16 residues. Losses at the gene ends were 4 bases for V and 6 bases for J; bases not matched to a gene: 10. CDR1 is SGHRS, CDR2 YFSETQ, per germline. The CDR3 region is CASSPQPGTGGDGYTF. The CDR3 DNA reads TGCGCCAGCAGCCCCCAACCCGGGACAGGGGGCGATGGCTACACCTTC. The whole variable domain, filled in from reference TRBV5-1 and TRBJ1-2, reads KAGVTQTPRYLIKTRGQQVTLSCSPISGHRSVSWYQQTPGQGLQFLFEYFSETQRNKGNFPGRFSGRQFSNSRSEMNVSTLELGDSALYLCASSPQPGTGGDGYTFGSGTRLTVV.

This clone was observed a single time. The V call is TRBV10-2, the J call TRBJ2-1, with D possibly matching TRBD1 (6 bases). The V gene's germline CDR1 is WSHSY and CDR2 SAAADI. The CDR3 covers 13 residues. The chain's CDR3 is CAGSGDTYNEQFF. The CDR3 DNA is TGCGCGGGGTCCGGGGACACCTACAATGAGCAGTTCTTC.

The chain uses TRBV28 and TRBJ2-6, with D hard to call. With 5 bases removed from V and 0 bases from J, the gap between germline ends came to 5 bases. This CDR3 contains 14 residues. Germline values: CDR1 MDHEN, CDR2 SYDVKM. The CDR3, as DNA: TGTGCCAGCAGTCAGCACTCTGGGGCCAACGTCCTGACTTTC. The encoded protein is CASSQHSGANVLTF.

V is TRBV9 and J is TRBJ2-1; 7 positions agree with TRBD1. The CDR3 has 15 residues. V lost 4 bases to trimming and J lost 6 bases; unmatched junction nucleotides: 10. In germline, CDR1 is SGDLS, CDR2 YYNGEE. CDR3 protein: CASSIRSTGRNEQFF. CDR3 bases: TGTGCCAGCAGCATCCGATCGACAGGGCGCAATGAGCAGTTCTTC.

V gene TRBV19 combines with J gene TRBJ2-2; D is undetermined. The V gene's germline CDR1 is LNHDA and CDR2 SQIVND (reference sequence). Trimming left V 3 bases short and J 2 bases short, with 10 bases between. This CDR3 contains 15 residues. The CDR3 DNA sequence: TGTGCCAGTAGTATCGGCCACGTCAACACCGGGGAGCTGTTTTTT. Encoded protein: CASSIGHVNTGELFF.

This chain links TRBV7-3 with TRBJ2-7; unclear D gene. Germline V gives CDR1 SGHTA, CDR2 FQGTGA. Between the trimmed V and J ends, which lost 3 bases and 4 bases, there was a span of 16 bases. CDR3 length equals 15 residues. CDR3 region: CASSLSKGPQYEQYF. The CDR3, as DNA: TGTGCCAGCAGCTTGTCGAAAGGGCCTCAATACGAGCAGTACTTC.

The chain recombines TRBV18 with TRBJ2-7, with 13 bases matching TRBD2. V gave up 4 bases and J gave up 6 bases; unmatched junction bases: 9. This CDR3 is built from 16 residues. Per germline, CDR1 KGHSH and CDR2 LQKENI. CDR3 coding DNA: TGTGCCAGCTCACTCGGACTAGCGGGAGCCGGCTTCGAGCAGTACTTC. This encodes CASSLGLAGAGFEQYF. The full variable domain, its missing parts supplied by reference TRBV18 and TRBJ2-7, is NAGVMQNPRHLVRRRGQEARLRCSPMKGHSHVYWYRQLPEEGLKFMVYLQKENIIDESGMPKERFSAEFPKEGPSILRIQQVVRGDSAAYFCASSLGLAGAGFEQYFGPGTRLTVT.

The chain carries TRBV18 and TRBJ2-1, with D possibly being TRBD2 (6 bases). Germline V gene data show CDR1 as KGHSH and CDR2 as LQKENI. V lost 7 bases, J lost 5 bases, and 12 bases lay in between. CDR3 length: 13 residues. The CDR3 region has the DNA TGTGCCAGCTTCATGGGACTGAACAATGAGCAGTTCTTC. This sequence encodes CASFMGLNNEQFF. Full variable domain (rest looked up from reference TRBV18 and TRBJ2-1): NAGVMQNPRHLVRRRGQEARLRCSPMKGHSHVYWYRQLPEEGLKFMVYLQKENIIDESGMPKERFSAEFPKEGPSILRIQQVVRGDSAAYFCASFMGLNNEQFFGPGTRLTVL.

CDR3 sequence: CASSLSRDAGELFF. For the CDR3, the DNA is TGTGCCAGCAGCCTATCCAGGGACGCCGGGGAGCTGTTTTTT. This rearrangement joins TRBV7-3 to TRBJ2-2, with D possibly called TRBD1 or TRBD2 (5 bases each). V was trimmed by 5 bases and J by 6 bases, leaving 13 bases between them. CDR3 length: 14 amino acids. The germline gives CDR1 SGHTA, CDR2 FQGTGA.

This sequence joins TRBV5-4 and TRBJ2-3; 9 nucleotides line up with TRBD2. The germline gives CDR1 SGHNT, CDR2 YYREEE (reference sequence). The V gene end was trimmed by 4 bases and the J gene end by 4 bases; junction bases not matched to a gene: 10. The CDR3 is 16 residues long. CDR3 residues: CASSQGGGRAADTQYF. The CDR3 DNA sequence: TGTGCCAGCAGCCAGGGGGGCGGGAGGGCCGCAGATACGCAGTATTTT.